The 28 T cell receptor beta chains in this list originate from one sample, sequenced in a study of blood T cell repertoires in COVID-19. Sequencing used immunoSEQ multiplex PCR; TCRdb keeps in-frame clones, though not all of them. The sample has fewer than 300,000 clones, approximately 91% seen once; the top ten hold about 2%. The specimen sequenced was peripheral blood. These receptors originate from a woman in her twenties or thirties with COVID-19, enrolled during active disease.

The chain is built from TRBV28 and TRBJ2-1; TRBD1 might be the D (5 bases). V dropped 1 base and J dropped 5 bases, with 21 bases sitting between them. Per the germline V gene, CDR1 is MDHEN and CDR2 is SYDVKM. The CDR3 length is 18 residues. The CDR3 DNA is TGTGCCAGCAGTTTATTTGGTATGGGGCTCCTAAGCCACAATGAGCAGTTCTTC. Residues: CASSLFGMGLLSHNEQFF.

This rearrangement joins TRBV9 to TRBJ1-2; possible D gene TRBD1, 5 bases. Germline-derived CDR1 and CDR2 are SGDLS and YYNGEE. The CDR3 is 12 amino acids. Trimming pared 0 bases from V and 10 bases from J, leaving 10 bases between. This CDR3 is CASSVDDRTYTF. The CDR3, as DNA: TGTGCCAGCAGCGTAGATGACAGAACCTACACCTTC.

This rearrangement joins TRBV11-3 to TRBJ2-7; maybe TRBD2 (6 bases). V dropped 1 base and J dropped 4 bases, with 8 bases sitting between them. The CDR3 length is 13 residues. Germline CDR1 reads SGHNT; CDR2 reads YENEEA. This CDR3 reads CASSLGGDYEQYF. In nucleotides, the CDR3 is TGTGCCAGCAGCTTAGGGGGGGATTACGAGCAGTACTTC.

The chain joins TRBV27 to TRBJ2-5, with 10 positions matching TRBD2. The CDR3 sequence is 14 residues long. CDR1 and CDR2 from the germline V gene are MNHEY and SMNVEV (reference sequence). V dropped 3 bases and J dropped 7; count of bases not matched to a gene: 5. The CDR3 protein is CASSFSAGGATQYF. For the CDR3, the DNA is TGTGCCAGCAGTTTTTCAGCGGGAGGGGCGACCCAGTACTTC.

The V and J genes are TRBV27 and TRBJ1-3; D unresolved. The V end lost 3 bases, the J end lost 2 bases, and 8 bases lay between the germline ends. The CDR3 is made up of 14 amino acids. Germline assignment: CDR1 MNHEY and CDR2 SMNVEV (reference sequence). The CDR3 here is CASSFGGTGNTIYF. The CDR3 DNA follows: TGTGCCAGCAGTTTTGGAGGAACTGGAAACACCATATATTTT.

The chain employs TRBV2 and TRBJ2-2, with D tentatively TRBD1 (6 bases). Per the germline V gene, CDR1 is SNHLY and CDR2 is FYNNEI. The CDR3 has 14 amino acids. V was pared by 1 base and J by 9 bases, with 12 bases between. CDR3 sequence reads: CASSEGTDHRELFF. The CDR3 DNA follows: TGTGCCAGCAGTGAAGGGACAGACCACCGGGAGCTGTTTTTT.

The J gene is TRBJ1-2, the V gene TRBV4-1; no definite D call. The V gene's germline CDR1 is MGHRA and CDR2 YSYEKL. V was clipped by 1 base and J by 6 bases, with 6 bases between them. The CDR3 consists of 12 residues. CDR3 sequence: CASSQGPDGYTF. As DNA, the CDR3 is TGCGCCAGCAGCCAAGGCCCGGATGGCTACACCTTC.

This chain connects TRBV15 to TRBJ1-4; D gene uncertain. The V and J ends lost 1 base and 6 bases respectively, with 9 bases between them. This CDR3 has 14 residues. From germline, CDR1 is LNHNV and CDR2 YYDKDF (reference sequence). As DNA, the CDR3 is TGTGCCACCAGCAGAGGTGGAGGGTATGAAAAACTGTTTTTT. It specifies CATSRGGGYEKLFF.

The chain employs TRBV5-1 and TRBJ2-7; 12 bases agree with TRBD2. V lost 0 bases and J lost 7; bases outside the gene matches: 5. The CDR3 runs to 15 residues. Germline CDR1 and CDR2: SGHRS and YFSETQ. The DNA for the CDR3 is TGCGCCAGCAGCTTGGATCCCCTAGCGGGAGGGGAGCAGTACTTC. Its protein product is CASSLDPLAGGEQYF.

The rearrangement links TRBV27 to TRBJ2-7; a weak D match, TRBD2 (5 bases). This CDR3 comprises 14 residues. Per the germline V gene, CDR1 is MNHEY and CDR2 is SMNVEV (reference sequence). Trimming removed 2 bases at V and 3 bases at J, with 11 bases between. In nucleotides, the CDR3 is TGTGCCAGCAGTTTAGACGGGAACTACTACGAGCAGTACTTC. Translating it yields CASSLDGNYYEQYF.

This clone was picked up many times. This chain joins TRBV7-9 and TRBJ2-1; D is ambiguous. Germline CDR1 and CDR2: SEHNR and FQNEAQ (reference sequence). The CDR3 has 12 residues. Between the trimmed V and J ends, which lost 1 base and 15 bases, there was a span of 13 bases. CDR3 nucleotides: TGTGCCAGCAGCTTAGAGACCCACCGAGGGTTCTTC. Its translation is CASSLETHRGFF.

This clone is a singleton in its sample. V and J are TRBV3-1 (or the pseudogene TRBV3-2) and TRBJ2-3, with TRBD2 identical over 7 bases. Germline V gene sequence: CDR1 LGHDT, CDR2 YNNKEL (reference sequence). After removal of 6 bases from V and 2 bases from J, the junction contained 2 bases not matched to a gene. The CDR3 is 13 residues long. This chain's CDR3 is CASSLAVTDTQYF. Written as DNA, the CDR3 is TGTGCCAGCAGTCTAGCGGTCACAGATACGCAGTATTTT.

The chain has TRBV5-1 and TRBJ2-1; D uncertain. V gave up 4 bases and J gave up 0 bases, with 11 bases separating them. Germline values: CDR1 SGHRS, CDR2 YFSETQ. The CDR3 is 15 residues long. The CDR3 region has the DNA TGCGCCAGCAGCGTCAGTCCCCTCTCCTACAATGAGCAGTTCTTC. It is translated as CASSVSPLSYNEQFF. The variable domain in full, with the rest retrieved from reference TRBV5-1 and TRBJ2-1, is KAGVTQTPRYLIKTRGQQVTLSCSPISGHRSVSWYQQTPGQGLQFLFEYFSETQRNKGNFPGRFSGRQFSNSRSEMNVSTLELGDSALYLCASSVSPLSYNEQFFGPGTRLTVL.

This chain uses TRBV5-6 with TRBJ2-3, with TRBD2 as a possible D gene (5 bases). The CDR3 totals 15 residues. Trimming took off 1 base at V and 3 bases at J, with 12 bases between the two ends. Germline V gene sequence: CDR1 SGHDT, CDR2 YYEEEE. CDR3 DNA sequence: TGTGCCAGCAGCTTGCCGGGAACTGGGACAGATACGCAGTATTTT. Translating gives CASSLPGTGTDTQYF.

The chain uses TRBV7-7 and TRBJ2-5, with 7 bases identical to TRBD2. Germline CDR1 and CDR2: SSHAT and FNYEAQ (reference sequence). Losses at the gene ends were 4 bases for V and 2 bases for J; bases not matched to a gene: 1. CDR3 length equals 13 residues. The CDR3 spells CASSSGRQETQYF. The CDR3 DNA follows: TGTGCCAGCAGCTCCGGGAGGCAAGAGACCCAGTACTTC.

The chain uses TRBV19 and TRBJ2-4; TRBD1 might be the D (6 bases). The V end was cut by 1 base, the J end by 3 bases, with 13 bases between. Per the germline V gene, CDR1 is LNHDA and CDR2 is SQIVND (reference sequence). The CDR3 loop spans 16 amino acids. The CDR3: CASSIVGGLGKNIQYF. The CDR3 DNA reads TGTGCCAGTAGTATAGTAGGGGGTCTGGGCAAAAACATTCAGTACTTC.

The chain combines TRBV11-2 with TRBJ2-1; D call uncertain. The germline V and J ends were trimmed by 0 bases and 10 bases, with 10 bases remaining between them. The germline V gene encodes CDR1 SGHAT and CDR2 FQNNGV. The CDR3 consists of 13 residues. As DNA, the CDR3 is TGTGCCAGCAGCTTAGATCTGCGTCGGGAGCAGTTCTTC. Protein product: CASSLDLRREQFF.

The rearrangement links TRBV10-3 to TRBJ1-5, with D possibly matching TRBD1 (5 bases). V lost 6 bases, J lost 2 bases, and 11 bases lay in between. The CDR3 totals 14 residues. In germline, CDR1 is ENHRY, CDR2 SYGVKD. CDR3 protein: CAIRGGLGNQPQHF. In DNA, the CDR3 is TGTGCCATCAGGGGGGGTCTGGGCAATCAGCCCCAGCATTTT.

The sample holds one count of this clone. This chain joins TRBV19 and TRBJ1-3, with TRBD1 matching over 9 bases. The CDR3 is 15 residues long. Trimming cost V 9 bases and J 6 bases; bases outside gene matches: 12. Per germline, CDR1 LNHDA and CDR2 SQIVND (reference sequence). The CDR3 sequence: CASARRTGAENTIYF. In DNA, the CDR3 is TGTGCCAGCGCCCGAAGGACAGGGGCGGAAAACACCATATATTTT.

The rearrangement uses TRBV4-1 and TRBJ2-2; 10 positions agree with TRBD2. The CDR3 totals 20 residues. Germline V gene lookup returns CDR1 MGHRA and CDR2 YSYEKL. V trimming: 3 bases; J trimming: 5 bases; junction bases outside the gene matches: 18. The CDR3 DNA reads as TGCGCCAGCAGCCAGGGGGCAGCGGGAGGGCCTTCCTACTGGACCGGGGAGCTGTTTTTT. Protein product: CASSQGAAGGPSYWTGELFF.

CDR3 in DNA: TGCGCCAGCAGTGAGCGCTCGGGAGTGGGCTTCTACGAGCAGTACTTC. The encoded protein is CASSERSGVGFYEQYF. The chain has TRBV10-1 and TRBJ2-7; tentatively, D is TRBD2 (6 bases). The germline V gene encodes CDR1 WNHNN and CDR2 SYGVQD (reference sequence). CDR3 length: 16 residues. V shed 2 bases and J shed 3 bases, with 17 bases lying between them.

This rearrangement joins TRBV10-1 to TRBJ2-1; 10 positions agree with TRBD2. The CDR3 totals 14 residues. Germline CDR1 WNHNN, CDR2 SYGVQD (reference sequence). V lost 3 bases and J lost 9; bases outside the gene matches: 5. Here the CDR3 reads CASSESGRAGEQFF. The CDR3 DNA reads as TGCGCCAGCAGTGAAAGCGGGAGGGCCGGTGAGCAGTTCTTC.

V usage is TRBV7-9 and J usage is TRBJ1-1; D not resolved. V was cut by 1 base and J by 5 bases, with 8 bases left in between. Germline loops: CDR1 SEHNR, CDR2 FQNEAQ (reference sequence). The CDR3 sequence is 13 residues long. In DNA, the CDR3 is TGTGCCAGCAGCTTAGGCCAGTGGACTGAAGCTTTCTTT. Its protein product is CASSLGQWTEAFF. Full variable domain (missing parts from reference TRBV7-9 and TRBJ1-1): DTGVSQNPRHKITKRGQNVTFRCDPISEHNRLYWYRQTLGQGPEFLTYFQNEAQLEKSRLLSDRFSAERPKGSFSTLEIQRTEQGDSAMYLCASSLGQWTEAFFGQGTRLTVV.

The rearrangement joins TRBV3-1 (or the pseudogene TRBV3-2) to TRBJ2-7; D may be TRBD1 (6 bases). Germline CDR1 and CDR2: LGHDT and YNNKEL (reference sequence). CDR3 size: 13 residues. Between the trimmed V and J ends, which lost 4 bases and 2 bases, there was a span of 9 bases. CDR3 protein: CASSPDSTYEQYF. CDR3 sequence (DNA): TGTGCCAGCAGCCCGGACAGTACCTACGAGCAGTACTTC.

This sequence joins TRBV5-4 and TRBJ1-1; D might be TRBD1 (5 bases). Deletions cut 2 bases from V and 3 bases from J, with 11 bases between. The CDR3 is made up of 14 amino acids. The germline CDR1 and CDR2 sequences are SGHNT and YYREEE (reference sequence). This CDR3 reads CASSLRGGHTEAFF. The DNA for the CDR3 is TGTGCCAGCAGCTTAAGGGGAGGGCACACTGAAGCTTTCTTT.

V is TRBV6-5 and J is TRBJ2-1; D is ambiguous. CDR1 is MNHEY, CDR2 SVGAGI, per germline. The germline V and J ends were trimmed by 0 bases and 5 bases, with 5 bases remaining between them. This CDR3 region has 13 residues. The CDR3 DNA is TGTGCCAGCAGTTACTCGTCGGACAATGAGCAGTTCTTC. It translates to CASSYSSDNEQFF.

This rearrangement joins TRBV11-2 to TRBJ2-1, with TRBD1 matching over 7 bases. Germline trimming cut 5 bases from V and 0 bases from J; bases unmatched to any gene: 13. This CDR3 is built from 18 residues. The germline V gene encodes CDR1 SGHAT and CDR2 FQNNGV. The chain's CDR3 is CASSAIGQENRSYNEQFF. The CDR3 DNA reads as TGTGCCAGCAGCGCGATAGGACAGGAGAATCGCTCCTACAATGAGCAGTTCTTC.

This sequence joins TRBV19 and TRBJ2-7; maybe TRBD1 (6 bases). Deletions cut 3 bases from V and 0 bases from J, with 12 bases between. Per germline, CDR1 LNHDA and CDR2 SQIVND (reference sequence). CDR3 length equals 15 residues. CDR3 amino acids: CASSMKTGYSYEQYF. The CDR3 nucleotides read TGTGCCAGTAGTATGAAGACAGGATACTCCTACGAGCAGTACTTC.